These T cell receptor beta chains were read from a single sample in a study of cytomegalovirus exposure and HLA in healthy donors. TCRdb's copy holds only in-frame clones and misses some; the assay was immunoSEQ multiplex PCR. Here the sample spans roughly 150,000 clones, 75% to 80% being singletons. Sequenced sample: PBMCs. The receptors come from a male donor in good health and CMV-seronegative. Both conserved end residues are part of each CDR3. D genes are given only for firm matches. The size entry is marked missing in some rows and otherwise reads once, few, many or a size class.

v_call	j_call	clone_size	d_call	cdr3_nt	cdr3_aa
TRBV7-9	TRBJ2-5	once	TRBD1	TGTGCCAGCAGCTTCAACAGGGGTAGGGAAGAGACCCAGTACTTC	CASSFNRGREETQYF
TRBV20-1	TRBJ2-1	few	TRBD1	TGCAGTGCTAGAGAGGACAGGGAGCAGTTCTTC	CSAREDREQFF
TRBV30	TRBJ2-3	.	.	TGTGCCTGGAGTGGGACACCAGATACGCAGTATTTT	CAWSGTPDTQYF
TRBV2	TRBJ2-2	once	TRBD1	TGTGCCAGCAGTGAAACAGGGGGTAACACCGGGGAGCTGTTTTTT	CASSETGGNTGELFF
TRBV6-1	TRBJ2-7	.	.	TGTGCCAGCAGTGAGGTCGCAGGCCCCTACGAGCAGTACTTC	CASSEVAGPYEQYF
TRBV5-6	TRBJ1-1	.	TRBD1	TGTGCCAGCAGCCCACAAGGGGGCAGGAGGAACACTGAAGCTTTCTTT	CASSPQGGRRNTEAFF
TRBV29-1	TRBJ2-2	.	TRBD1	TGCAGCGTTGCAATTAACAGGGGCGCCGGGGAGCTGTTTTTT	CSVAINRGAGELFF
TRBV5-5	TRBJ2-7	.	.	TGTGCCAGCAGCACCCGGGACATGACCTACGAGCAGTACTTC	CASSTRDMTYEQYF
TRBV6-1	TRBJ2-1	.	TRBD2	TGTGCCAGCTTACTGCCGGGACTAGGGCAGTTCTTC	CASLLPGLGQFF
TRBV11-3	TRBJ1-1	.	TRBD1	TGTGCCAGCAGGCGACAGGGGAGGACTGAAGCTTTCTTT	CASRRQGRTEAFF
TRBV28	TRBJ2-7	.	.	TGTGCCAGCGCGAAAGGGGGGGCCACCTCCTACGAGCAGTACTTC	CASAKGGATSYEQYF
TRBV4-3	TRBJ2-6	.	.	TGCGCCAGCAGCCAAGATCTTAGTACTGGGGCCAACGTCCTGACTTTC	CASSQDLSTGANVLTF
TRBV18	TRBJ2-5	.	TRBD2	TGTGCCAGCTCACCTGGAGCGGGGGGCCCAGGGGAGACCCAGTACTTC	CASSPGAGGPGETQYF
TRBV5-4	TRBJ2-7	.	.	TGTGCCAGCAGCTTGCGACCGGCGGGGCCCTACGAGCAGTACTTC	CASSLRPAGPYEQYF
TRBV6-5	TRBJ1-1	.	.	TGTGCCAGCAATCGACGGGGGAACACTGAAGCTTTCTTT	CASNRRGNTEAFF
TRBV20-1	TRBJ1-1	.	.	TGCAGTGTGAGGAGGACTGAAGCTTTCTTT	CSVRRTEAFF
TRBV6-5	TRBJ1-1	.	.	TGTGCCAGCACCTTAAGCTCGAACACTGAAGCTTTCTTT	CASTLSSNTEAFF
TRBV27	TRBJ2-7	.	.	TGTGCCAGCAGTTTACTTGCCAGGGGCGGTGAGCAGTACTTC	CASSLLARGGEQYF